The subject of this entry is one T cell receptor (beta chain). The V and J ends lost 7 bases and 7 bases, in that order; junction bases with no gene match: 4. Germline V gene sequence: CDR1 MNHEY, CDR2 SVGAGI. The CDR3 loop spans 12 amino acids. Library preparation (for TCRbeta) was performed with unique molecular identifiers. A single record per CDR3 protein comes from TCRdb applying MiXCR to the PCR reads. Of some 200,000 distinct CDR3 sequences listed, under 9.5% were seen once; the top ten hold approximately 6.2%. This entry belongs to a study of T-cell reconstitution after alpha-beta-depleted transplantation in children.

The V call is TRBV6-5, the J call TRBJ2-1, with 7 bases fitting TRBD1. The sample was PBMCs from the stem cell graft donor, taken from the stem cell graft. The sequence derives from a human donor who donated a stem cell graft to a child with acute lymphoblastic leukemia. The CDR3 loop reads CASTDRENEQFF. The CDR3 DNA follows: TGTGCCAGCACAGACAGGGAAAATGAGCAGTTCTTC.